This TCR beta chain derives from a study of T cell responses to AZD1222 COVID-19 vaccine. Using immunoSEQ multiplex PCR, the repertoire was profiled, and TCRdb retains in-frame clones only, with some absent. The sample consists of some 42,000 clones, around four fifths of them appearing once. With regard to this clone: Its specificity is unknown.

Study-wide points: Vaccine-related CD4 TCRs covered spike, predominating at 160-218 and 743-854.

Some second doses came at about 4 weeks and others at about 12 weeks; these were pooled. Source: peripheral blood, taken 28 days after the second AZD1222 dose. The receptor comes from an adult who received the AZD1222 COVID-19 vaccine.

CDR3 in DNA: TGTGCCACCAGTGCCGGGACAGGGTCCTCCTACGAGCAGTACTTC. Translating it yields CATSAGTGSSYEQYF. J is TRBJ2-7 and V is TRBV24-1, with 9 nucleotides matching TRBD1. Germline V lookup: CDR1 KGHDR, CDR2 SFDVKD. The CDR3 length is 15 residues. With V trimmed by 5 bases and J by 0 bases, 4 bases remained unmatched.